The following is a T cell receptor (beta chain) sequence with its context. The data were taken from a study of blood T cell repertoires in COVID-19. Trimming shortened V by 4 bases and J by 0 bases, and 12 bases separated the two germline ends. CDR1 is MGHDK, CDR2 SYGVNS, per germline. The CDR3 length is 15 residues. Per the original methods: Nucleated cell number was recorded as an estimate derived from reference gene primer amplification. Measured with immunoSEQ multiplex PCR; TCRdb has only the in-frame clones, and not every one. The V and J calls and the clone size are those of that table, but D and trimming were determined from the DNA. The sample lists over 110,000 clones, approximately 84% occurring once.

The gene calls are TRBV25-1 and TRBJ1-2; D is possibly TRBD1 (5 bases). The sequence was obtained from a man aged 35-49 years with acute COVID-19. The specimen was PBMCs or T cells enriched from blood (not recorded which). CDR3 protein: CASSGGWGANYGYTF. The CDR3 DNA reads as TGTGCCAGCAGTGGGGGATGGGGGGCTAACTATGGCTACACCTTC.